This TCR beta chain came from a study of early T cells in non-severe SARS-CoV-2 infection (dated by TCRdb to 2020 to 2023). With regard to the full study: Bulk RNA from unsorted whole blood was used for TCR sequencing, so alpha and beta chains could not be paired. On the study overall, not on this receptor specifically: VDJdb matching was skewed toward anti-spike CD8 responses and likely underestimated virus-specific expansions by missing private and CD4 specificities.

The protocol used for the library was 5' RACE. Sequenced on a NextSeq 500. In the TCR library protocol, unique molecular identifiers were attached to individual cDNA molecules to correct for PCR bias and sequencing error. TCR alpha and beta chains were both sequenced, and the abundances of alpha and beta sequences in each sample were closely correlated with each other. Processing in the source paper ran as follows. Decombinator V4 was used to annotate TCR sequences for V gene, J gene and CDR3. TCRs were defined as expanded if a significant change between any two time points was detected under a Poisson model with p below 0.0001. TCR abundances were normalised to the total number of TCRs sequenced per sample and were expressed as counts per million. VDJdb, accessed 1 November 2021, was searched for CMV, EBV and SARS-CoV-2 annotated TCRs, excluding TCRs annotated for multiple antigens. The public sequencing data were trimmed at Q25 with fastp and processed into clonotypes with MiXCR by TCRdb, which kept only in-frame beta chains. Rows are unified per CDR3 protein, each entry keeping the most common DNA and genes. These V and J calls originate from TCRdb's pipeline instead of the authors' own analysis. The sample profile shows tens of thousands of distinct CDR3 sequences; about 10% of them were found once. 6.5% of the sample lies in the top ten.

Set within a cohort of healthcare workers in London, UK, this nested case-control study involved weekly PCR testing of nasopharyngeal swabs along with blood sampling. Healthcare workers were enrolled in the week of the UK lockdown, from 23 to 31 March 2020, and were followed every week for up to roughly 16 weeks. Concerning this clonotype: Its specific antigen is unknown. There are no base qualities to consult, and no much larger clone falls within one base.

The sequence came from an adult who was a healthcare worker with PCR-confirmed SARS-CoV-2 infection or an uninfected control (not recorded which). The sample comprised whole blood.

The DNA sequence follows: TGCAGTGCTAGCCGATCCTACGAGCAGTACTTC. It codes for CSASRSYEQYF. This sequence uses TRBV20-1 and TRBJ2-7; no confident D gene assignment can be made. V is pared back by 3 bases and J by 1 base, with 4 bases lying between the germline termini. Spanning cysteine to phenylalanine, the CDR3 consists of 11 amino acids. Only the CDR3 region is kept as DNA, spanning 33 bases read in frame from base 1. CDR1 and CDR2 (DFQATT, SNEGSKA) derive from the germline V gene (reference sequence).